These 13 T cell receptor beta chains were all obtained from the same sample, sequenced in a study of T cells expressing NK-cell markers. TCRdb derives one entry per CDR3 protein from the 5' RACE reads, leaving out DNA. Reported are about 260,000 distinct CDR3 sequences; the ten largest clones contain around 0.42%. Sample: blood T cells: a sorted CD56 or NKG2C T cell subset, CD4+ or CD8+ T cells, or bulk PBMC T cells (not recorded which). Receptor source: a young man in good health.

The chain links TRBV27 to TRBJ2-3. The CDR3 is 14 amino acids. Germline V CDR1 and CDR2: MNHEY, SMNVEV (reference sequence). The CDR3 here is CASSSAAGVDTQYF.

The J gene is TRBJ1-5, the V gene TRBV10-3. The CDR3 loop spans 15 amino acids. The germline CDR1 and CDR2 sequences are ENHRY and SYGVKD. The CDR3 here is CAISVSADGGQPQHF.

This chain joins TRBV20-1 and TRBJ2-2; checking the TCRdb D call of TRBD1 is not possible without DNA. CDR1 and CDR2 from the germline V gene are DFQATT and SNEGSKA (reference sequence). This CDR3 region has 13 residues. The CDR3 reads CSAWGDRTGELFF.

The rearrangement joins TRBV6-1 to TRBJ1-1; TCRdb's D call, TRBD1, is unchecked because there is no DNA. CDR3 length: 14 amino acids. CDR1 and CDR2 from the germline V gene are MNHNS and SASEGT. CDR3 protein: CASSAGTPNTEAFF.

The chain links TRBV12-3 or TRBV12-4 to TRBJ1-1. CDR3 length: 15 residues. The CDR3 reads CASSREGHLNTEAFF.

This chain connects TRBV3-1 to TRBJ2-7. Germline CDR1 and CDR2: LGHDT and YNNKEL (reference sequence). The CDR3 sequence is 15 residues long. The CDR3 loop is CASSLSLDVSYEQYF.

The chain recombines TRBV4-3 with TRBJ1-2; TCRdb names TRBD1, which stays unverified in the absence of DNA. This CDR3 is 15 amino acids long. Per germline, CDR1 LGHNA and CDR2 YSLEER. The CDR3 loop reads CASSRSYGGNYGYTF.

This chain uses TRBV23-1 with TRBJ2-1; no DNA is available, so the TRBD2 call from TCRdb remains unchecked. TRBV23-1 is an open reading frame whose function is uncertain. The CDR3 extends over 14 amino acids. The CDR3 loop reads CASSQSARPLEQFF.

The rearrangement links TRBV12-3 or TRBV12-4 to TRBJ1-1. This CDR3 region has 12 residues. This CDR3 is CASTTRETEAFF.

The CDR3 spells CASSSTGQRAFF. V is TRBV7-2 and J is TRBJ1-1; TCRdb calls TRBD1, which cannot be checked without DNA. Germline loops: CDR1 SGHTA, CDR2 FQGNSA. CDR3 length equals 12 residues. Variable domain in full (rest from reference TRBV7-2 and TRBJ1-1): GAGVSQSPSNKVTEKGKDVELRCDPISGHTALYWYRQSLGQGLEFLIYFQGNSAPDKSGLPSDRFSAERTGGSVSTLTIQRTQQEDSAVYLCASSSTGQRAFFGQGTRLTVV.

V is TRBV5-1 and J is TRBJ2-2. Per the germline V gene, CDR1 is SGHRS and CDR2 is YFSETQ. This CDR3 contains 15 residues. CDR3 region: CASSMDRSNTGELFF.

The V and J genes are TRBV15 and TRBJ2-2; the D call of TRBD1 rests on TCRdb alone, since no DNA is present to check it. This CDR3 is 15 amino acids long. In germline, CDR1 is LNHNV, CDR2 YYDKDF (reference sequence). CDR3 sequence reads: CASAQRQGGTGELFF.

The chain employs TRBV3-1 and TRBJ2-5; TCRdb lists TRBD1, though no DNA is available to test this call. The germline V gene has CDR1 LGHDT and CDR2 YNNKEL (reference sequence). The CDR3 is 14 amino acids. Here the CDR3 reads CASSRPIRAETQYF.